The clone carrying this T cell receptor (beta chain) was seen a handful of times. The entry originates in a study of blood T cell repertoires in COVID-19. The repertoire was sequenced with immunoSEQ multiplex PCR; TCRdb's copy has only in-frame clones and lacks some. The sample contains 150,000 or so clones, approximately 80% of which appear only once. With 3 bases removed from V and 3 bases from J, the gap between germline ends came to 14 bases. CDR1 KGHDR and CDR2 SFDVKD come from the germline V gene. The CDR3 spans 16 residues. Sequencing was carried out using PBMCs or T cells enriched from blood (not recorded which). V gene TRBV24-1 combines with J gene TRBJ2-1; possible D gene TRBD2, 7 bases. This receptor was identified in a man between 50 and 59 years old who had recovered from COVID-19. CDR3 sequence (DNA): TGTGCCACCAGTGATGGGGGGCGGGGGTACTACAATGAGCAGTTCTTC. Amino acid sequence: CATSDGGRGYYNEQFF.